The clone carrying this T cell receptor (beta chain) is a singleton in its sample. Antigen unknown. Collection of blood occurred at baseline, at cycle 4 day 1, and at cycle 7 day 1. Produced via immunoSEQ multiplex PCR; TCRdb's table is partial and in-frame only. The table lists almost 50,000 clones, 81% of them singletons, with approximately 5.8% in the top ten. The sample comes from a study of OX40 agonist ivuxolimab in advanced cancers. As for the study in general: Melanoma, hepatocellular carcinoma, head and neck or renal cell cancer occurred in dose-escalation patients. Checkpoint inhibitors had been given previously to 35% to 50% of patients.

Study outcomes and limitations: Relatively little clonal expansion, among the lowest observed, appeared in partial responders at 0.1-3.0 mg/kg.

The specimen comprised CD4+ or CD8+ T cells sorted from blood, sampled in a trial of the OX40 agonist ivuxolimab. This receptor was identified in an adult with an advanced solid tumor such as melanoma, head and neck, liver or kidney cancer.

The CDR3 region is CASSWGQGSYEQYF. Written as DNA, the CDR3 is TGTGCCAGCAGCTGGGGACAGGGGTCCTACGAGCAGTACTTC. The chain is built from TRBV5-4 and TRBJ2-7, with TRBD1 matching 10 bases. J gave up 1 base and V 3 bases, and 1 base lay outside the gene matches. The CDR3 consists of 14 residues. Germline CDR1 SGHNT, CDR2 YYREEE (reference sequence). The entire variable domain, with the rest obtained from reference TRBV5-4 and TRBJ2-7, is as follows: ETGVTQSPTHLIKTRGQQVTLRCSSQSGHNTVSWYQQALGQGPQFIFQYYREEENGRGNFPPRFSGLQFPNYSSELNVNALELDDSALYLCASSWGQGSYEQYFGPGTRLTVT.